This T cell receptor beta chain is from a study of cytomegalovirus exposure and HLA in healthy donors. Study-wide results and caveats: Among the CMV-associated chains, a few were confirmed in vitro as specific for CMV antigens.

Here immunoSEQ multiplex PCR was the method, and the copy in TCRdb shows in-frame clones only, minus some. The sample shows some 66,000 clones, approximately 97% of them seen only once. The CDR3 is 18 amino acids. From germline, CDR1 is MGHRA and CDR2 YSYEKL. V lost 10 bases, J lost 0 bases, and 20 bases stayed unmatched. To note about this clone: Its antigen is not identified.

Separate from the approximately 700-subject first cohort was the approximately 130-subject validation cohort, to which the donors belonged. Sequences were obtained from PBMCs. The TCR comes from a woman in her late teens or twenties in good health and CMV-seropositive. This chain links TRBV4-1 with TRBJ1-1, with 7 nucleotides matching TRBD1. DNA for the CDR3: TGCGCCACCGAGGGAACAACAGGGGCCCCGAGATTGAACACTGAAGCTTTCTTT. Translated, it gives CATEGTTGAPRLNTEAFF.